This T cell receptor beta chain was captured by sequencing in a study of blood T cell repertoires in COVID-19. Study summary: Collection of acute and convalescent COVID-19 samples took place in the United States, Italy and Spain. Nucleic acid was either cDNA or gDNA, and it came from T cells, B-cell-depleted T cells, or PBMCs.

As processed by the authors: Reference gene primer amplification gave estimated nucleated cell counts. The repertoire was sequenced with immunoSEQ multiplex PCR; TCRdb's copy has only in-frame clones and lacks some. V and J calls and clone size come straight from that table; D and trimming were deduced from the DNA. The table has 160,000 or so clones, approximately 85% seen once; the top ten hold about 11%. V was clipped by 3 bases and J by 6 bases, with 13 bases between them. Germline V gene lookup returns CDR1 SGDLS and CDR2 YYNGEE. This CDR3 contains 13 residues. The sequenced material came from peripheral blood. This chain uses TRBV9 with TRBJ2-7; TRBD1 is a possible D gene (6 bases). The TCR originated in a man aged 60 to 69 with active or convalescent COVID-19. CDR3: CASSDSQGSEQYF. CDR3 DNA: TGTGCCAGCAGCGACTCCCAGGGGTCCGAGCAGTACTTC.